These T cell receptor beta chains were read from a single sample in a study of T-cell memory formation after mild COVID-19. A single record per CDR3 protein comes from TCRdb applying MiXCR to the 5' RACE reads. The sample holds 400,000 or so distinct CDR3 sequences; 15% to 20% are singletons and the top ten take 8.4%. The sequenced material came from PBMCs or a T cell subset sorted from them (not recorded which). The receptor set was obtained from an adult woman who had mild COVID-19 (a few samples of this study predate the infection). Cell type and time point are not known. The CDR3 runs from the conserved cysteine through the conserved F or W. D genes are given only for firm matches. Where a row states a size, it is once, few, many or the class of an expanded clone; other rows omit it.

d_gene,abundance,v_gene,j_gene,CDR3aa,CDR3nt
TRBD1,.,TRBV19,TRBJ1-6,CASRIQDRGSPLHF,TGTGCCAGTAGAATTCAAGACAGGGGCTCACCCCTCCACTTT
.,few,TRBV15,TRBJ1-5,CATSAERSGYQPQHF,TGTGCCACCAGCGCAGAGAGGTCAGGATATCAGCCCCAGCATTTT
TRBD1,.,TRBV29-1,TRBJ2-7,CSGQTGAEEQYF,TGCAGCGGACAGACAGGGGCGGAGGAGCAGTACTTC
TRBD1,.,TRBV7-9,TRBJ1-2,CASSFETGGYGYTF,TGTGCCAGCAGCTTCGAGACAGGGGGCTATGGCTACACCTTC
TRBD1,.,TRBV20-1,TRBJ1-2,CSARSRQGPNYGYTF,TGCAGTGCTAGGAGCAGACAGGGCCCTAACTATGGCTACACCTTC
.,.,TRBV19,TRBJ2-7,CASSMFAGFYEQYF,TGTGCCAGTAGTATGTTTGCAGGCTTCTACGAGCAGTACTTC
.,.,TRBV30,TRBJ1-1,CAWSRLSTEAFF,TGTGCCTGGAGCCGTTTGAGCACTGAAGCTTTCTTT
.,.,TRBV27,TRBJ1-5,CASSVNRAQPQHF,TGTGCCAGCAGTGTCAACAGGGCTCAGCCCCAGCATTTT
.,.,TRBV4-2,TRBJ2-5,CASRGTFQETQYF,TGTGCCAGCAGGGGGACTTTCCAAGAGACCCAGTACTTC
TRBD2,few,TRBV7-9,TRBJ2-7,CASKAGATYEQYF,TGTGCCAGCAAAGCGGGGGCCACCTACGAGCAGTACTTC